These T cell receptor beta chains were read from a single sample in a study of response to subunit inactivated influenza vaccine. MiXCR was run by TCRdb on the RT-PCR reads, yielding one entry per CDR3 protein. The sample shows about 520,000 distinct CDR3 sequences, 6.5% to 8% of them seen only once. Specimen: PBMCs from blood, collected around 2 years after vaccination. The receptor source for this set is a man aged 50 to 75 who received an inactivated influenza vaccine. Both conserved end residues are trimmed from each CDR3. The size of a clone is reported for some rows only, either as once, few or many, or as a class for expanded clones.

>TRBV5-1|few|TRBJ2-3
ASRMGTSGSTDTQY
>TRBV6-1|few|TRBJ1-3
ASSEARSYRNTIY
>TRBV11-1|few|TRBJ2-6
ASSSSRDRLKLGTGANVLT
>TRBV24-1|many|TRBJ1-2
ATSEPNRGRESYT
>TRBV6-5|.|TRBJ2-1
ASSYKGTGHWF
>TRBV9|.|TRBJ1-2
ASSVGFGNYGYT
>TRBV20-1|few|TRBJ2-3
SARSSSGTDTQY
>TRBV9|few|TRBJ2-7
ASSLFPGHLYEQY
>TRBV28|few|TRBJ2-5
ASMWAGIGDKETQY
>TRBV7-2|many|TRBJ1-3
ASSFGTGPGNTIY
>TRBV18|few|TRBJ2-5
ASSTRDRGHQETQY
>TRBV4-1|.|TRBJ2-1
ASSQDRLAGLRDEQF
>TRBV19|.|TRBJ2-2
ASSIGLAGGFGELF
>TRBV20-1|.|TRBJ2-3
SAVSGAITDTQY
>TRBV20-1|few|TRBJ2-5
SASGLAGGQETQY
>TRBV12-3/TRBV12-4|medium-sized|TRBJ2-3
ASSSTSGGATDTQY
>TRBV3-1|.|TRBJ2-5
ASSQLGNRETQY
>TRBV6-2/TRBV6-3|few|TRBJ2-7
ASSYGGAGTVGEQY
>TRBV10-2|few|TRBJ1-1
ASWMALNTEAF
>TRBV12-3/TRBV12-4|many|TRBJ2-2
ASRRTPGELF
>TRBV15|.|TRBJ1-1
ATSTLGGLNTEAF
>TRBV29-1|few|TRBJ2-3
SVMPADTQY
>TRBV12-3/TRBV12-4|many|TRBJ1-2
ASSLGQGVDGYT
>TRBV19|.|TRBJ2-1
ASTRGGNSYNEQF
>TRBV10-3|many|TRBJ2-5
ASRPELAGGHQETQY
>TRBV5-1|many|TRBJ2-1
ASSTSGGTYNEQF
>TRBV14|.|TRBJ2-2
ASSQGTGPHRELF
>TRBV15|few|TRBJ1-6
ATSSGTGNSPLH
>TRBV9|few|TRBJ2-2
ASSPLGADTGELF
>TRBV12-3/TRBV12-4|few|TRBJ1-2
ASSIGQGNYGYT
>TRBV20-1|few|TRBJ2-2
SARDGGYTGELF
>TRBV7-6|many|TRBJ1-2
ASSLGPPYGYT
>TRBV20-1|.|TRBJ2-7
SAPYIGLEY
>TRBV4-3|.|TRBJ2-3
ASSQNPGQGGDTQY
>TRBV20-1|few|TRBJ2-1
SARDQVRVSSYNEQF
>TRBV11-1|.|TRBJ2-5
ASSLAAGMAGGKSQETQY
>TRBV7-2|few|TRBJ2-2
ASSRDRGHGELF
>TRBV15|.|TRBJ2-7
ATSRDPKRSYEQY
>TRBV6-2/TRBV6-3|.|TRBJ2-3
ASRHPRDTQY
>TRBV20-1|.|TRBJ1-5
SARDSKNQPQH
>TRBV7-2|few|TRBJ2-1
ASSLERSGGQF
>TRBV7-8|few|TRBJ2-3
ASSLALVAGGFTDTQY
>TRBV15|many|TRBJ1-5
ATSFTLIRQPQH
>TRBV9|.|TRBJ2-6
ASSVPGTGGAGANVLT
>TRBV12-3/TRBV12-4|few|TRBJ1-1
ASSLLITEAF